This T cell receptor (beta chain) was documented in a study of blood T cell repertoires in COVID-19. Study overall: The United States, Italy and Spain provided the acute and convalescent COVID-19 samples.

Germline values: CDR1 SGDLS, CDR2 YYNGEE. The length of the CDR3 is 14 residues. V lost 4 bases and J lost 4; bases outside the gene matches: 3. Study members were between about 18 and 95 years old and lived in 25 or so US regions. Grouping used clinical history reported by participants in a survey and questionnaire. Produced via immunoSEQ multiplex PCR; TCRdb's table is partial and in-frame only. There are hundreds of thousands of clones in the sample; 90% occur only once, and 2% to 3% lies in the top ten. The sequence was obtained from a man aged 55 to 69 who had recovered from COVID-19. The chain is built from TRBV9 and TRBJ2-2; 8 nucleotides match TRBD1. The sequenced sample consisted of PBMCs or T cells enriched from blood (not recorded which). The CDR3 spells CASSIDRGTGELFF. As DNA, the CDR3 is TGTGCCAGCAGCATCGACAGGGGCACCGGGGAGCTGTTTTTT. Full variable domain (remainder filled in from reference TRBV9 and TRBJ2-2): DSGVTQTPKHLITATGQRVTLRCSPRSGDLSVYWYQQSLDQGLQFLIQYYNGEERAKGNILERFSAQQFPDLHSELNLSSLELGDSALYFCASSIDRGTGELFFGEGSRLTVL.